This TCR beta chain was identified in a study of T cells in Graves' hyperthyroidism and ophthalmopathy. Findings of the study overall: Blood held most thyroid clonotypes expanded above 0.001 frequency.

Clinical Activity Scores of at least 3, NOSPECS grades of at least 4 and durations under 3 months characterized ophthalmopathy patients. The source material, RNA transcripts, was used to amplify TCR beta CDR3 regions. TCR CDR3 underwent first-round RT-PCR with the HTBI primer set. TCRdb called the multiplex PCR reads again in MiXCR, with one record for every CDR3 protein. This table holds 400,000 to 550,000 distinct CDR3 sequences, about 24% found once. Many counts were recorded for this clonotype. What it binds is not known. The germline gene is not matched at one end of the junction; a read error may be the cause. CDR1 and CDR2 (germline): SGHRS, YFSETQ. The CDR3 contains 13 residues.

The chain carries TRBV5-1 and TRBJ1-2; maybe TRBD1 (6 bases). Material for sequencing was blood. The sequence derives from a woman aged 25 to 45 with Graves' ophthalmopathy. The CDR3 DNA is TGCGCCAGCAGCTTGGACCGTACCGACAGGAGCATCTTC. Translated, it gives CASSLDRTDRSIF.